The clone carrying this T cell receptor (beta chain) showed up just a few times. Its antigen is unidentified. The data originate from a study of cytomegalovirus exposure and HLA in healthy donors. Study-level results: The study listed under 200 cytomegalovirus-associated TCR beta chains.

V lost 0 bases, J lost 0 bases, and 14 bases lay in between. The V gene's germline CDR1 is LNHNV and CDR2 YYDKDF (reference sequence). This CDR3 contains 17 residues. The PCR had 60 Vbeta and 13 Jbeta primers. Repertoires were generated with immunoSEQ multiplex PCR, while TCRdb's copy carries only in-frame clones and drops some. The sample has about 83,000 clones, roughly 80% seen once. Specimen: PBMCs. The TCR was taken from a woman aged 25-40 years in good health and CMV-seronegative. The rearrangement links TRBV15 to TRBJ1-1; unclear D gene. CDR3 bases: TGTGCCACCAGCAGAGATCTGGGCAACCTAATGAACACTGAAGCTTTCTTT. It yields the protein CATSRDLGNLMNTEAFF.